Included here is one TCR beta chain sequence, with context. Its cognate antigen is unknown. The table came from immunoSEQ multiplex PCR; TCRdb's copy has only in-frame clones and leaves some out. The sample yields about 2.4 million clones, over 85% seen once. V trimming: 1 base; J trimming: 7 bases; junction bases outside the gene matches: 6. Germline loops: CDR1 LNHDA, CDR2 SQIVND (reference sequence). This CDR3 spans 15 amino acids. This specimen comes from a study of shared clonotypes between healthy human individuals. In the study overall: Each donor's CD8 memory used one plate, CD8 naive two, each CD4 subset three.

Study conclusions and caveats: Memory subsets generally showed smaller estimated richness than naive subsets did. Naive CD4 clonotypes overlapped across a handful of donors at roughly 5.1%.

The receptor comes from a man aged 18 to 29 in good health. Some clones in this sample may be carry-over from other donors' samples. The chain is built from TRBV19 and TRBJ1-4; 7 nucleotides align to TRBD1. The sequenced material came from naive CD4+ T cells from PBMCs. Regarding subset: CD45RA+ positively selected. The CDR3 reads CASSIVRQGSEKLFF. The CDR3 DNA is TGTGCCAGTAGTATAGTTCGACAGGGAAGTGAAAAACTGTTTTTT.